This T cell receptor beta chain came from a study of blood T cell repertoires in COVID-19. Whole-study context: Some COVID-19 samples were acute and others convalescent; all came from the United States, Italy and Spain. In each case, the material was cDNA or gDNA derived from T cells, B-cell-depleted T cells, or PBMCs.

In the source study's methods: Amplified reference gene primers provided the basis for estimating nucleated cell counts. The assay was immunoSEQ multiplex PCR, and TCRdb's table has in-frame clones only and misses some. Clone size and V and J calls were adopted from that table, with D and trimming inferred from the DNA. The table shows about 480,000 clones, with 80% to 90% occurring only once. During active infection, Seattle patients enrolled and were then monitored through disease. The sequence derives from a young man with COVID-19, enrolled during active disease. Material: peripheral blood.

This CDR3 reads CASSSQAGELFF. The CDR3 DNA is TGTGCCAGCAGTTCACAGGCCGGGGAGCTGTTTTTT. The V and J genes are TRBV12-3 or TRBV12-4 and TRBJ2-2; possibly TRBD1 for D (5 bases). The V end lost 4 bases, the J end lost 6 bases, and 6 bases lay between the germline ends. This CDR3 has 12 amino acids.